A single TCR beta chain is shown here with its context. What it binds is not known. The sample is drawn from a study of cytomegalovirus exposure and HLA in healthy donors. This cohort consisted of healthy bone marrow donors. The study, taken as a whole, reports: The study labeled under 200 TCR beta chains cytomegalovirus-associated. Indistinguishable V segments, including TRBV6-2 and TRBV6-3, were excluded.

The PCR employed 60 Vbeta primers together with 13 Jbeta primers. The data were produced by immunoSEQ multiplex PCR, yet TCRdb's version contains in-frame clones alone and is incomplete. The sample consists of about 130,000 clones, 55% to 75% of them appearing once. The CDR3 has 15 residues. The germline V gene encodes CDR1 SGHAT and CDR2 FQNNGV. Sequenced sample: PBMCs. This sequence originates from a man aged 25 to 40 in good health and CMV-seronegative. The chain employs TRBV11-2 and TRBJ2-5; 8 nucleotides match TRBD1. The J call could be wrong; TRBJ2-7 is a better fit for the DNA end. CDR3 sequence reads: CASSSRKTGAYEQYF. Written as DNA, the CDR3 is TGTGCCAGCAGCTCACGTAAGACAGGGGCCTACGAGCAGTACTTC.